What follows are 22 T cell receptor beta chains derived from one specimen sequenced in a study of T cell clusters in autoimmune cytopenias. TRB was amplified by touch-down multiplex PCR, primer pools A and B combined. TCRdb reanalyzed the multiplex PCR reads, giving one entry per CDR3 protein sequence and no DNA. The table for this sample gives around 4,000 distinct CDR3 sequences. Tens of thousands of genome equivalents of blood DNA were amplified for TRB. Source material: peripheral blood. These receptors were collected from a human donor with an autoimmune cytopenia or autoimmune hepatitis (not recorded which).

According to its frequency, this clonotype is medium-sized (0.01 to 0.1%). This chain connects TRBV5-4 to TRBJ2-7; TCRdb calls TRBD1, which cannot be checked without DNA. Germline V gene data show CDR1 as SGHNT and CDR2 as YYREEE (reference sequence). This CDR3 is 14 amino acids long. The CDR3 loop reads CASSLKTGAYEQYF.

CDR3 sequence reads: CASSPGGSSYEQYF. V and J are TRBV18 and TRBJ2-7. Germline V gives CDR1 KGHSH, CDR2 LQKENI. This CDR3 spans 14 amino acids.

The chain couples TRBV6-1 to TRBJ2-1. Germline V gives CDR1 MNHNS, CDR2 SASEGT. The CDR3 extends over 16 amino acids. Here the CDR3 reads CASSDGAGAAYNEQFF.

The chain couples TRBV6-6 to TRBJ1-5; TCRdb reports TRBD1, a call that lacks DNA to check it against. Per germline, CDR1 MNHNY and CDR2 SVGAGI (reference sequence). The CDR3 runs to 15 residues. CDR3 sequence reads: CASSYSTGGRQPQHF.

The rearrangement joins TRBV6-5 to TRBJ1-3. Germline-derived CDR1 and CDR2 are MNHEY and SVGAGI. The CDR3 spans 14 residues. This chain's CDR3 is CASSQRYSGNTIYF.

The chain has TRBV11-2 and TRBJ1-2. Germline CDR1 and CDR2: SGHAT and FQNNGV. The CDR3 extends over 14 amino acids. Here the CDR3 reads CASSSRGGDYGYTF. The whole variable domain, remainder taken from reference TRBV11-2 and TRBJ1-2, is EAGVAQSPRYKIIEKRQSVAFWCNPISGHATLYWYQQILGQGPKLLIQFQNNGVVDDSQLPKDRFSAERLKGVDSTLKIQPAKLEDSAVYLCASSSRGGDYGYTFGSGTRLTVV.

V and J are TRBV6-2 or TRBV6-3 and TRBJ2-7; the D call from TCRdb, TRBD1, cannot be confirmed without DNA. This CDR3 region has 15 residues. Looked up from germline, CDR1 is MNHEY and CDR2 is SVGEGT. CDR3 residues: CASSLLGRHSYEQYF.

V gene TRBV19 combines with J gene TRBJ2-5; TCRdb returns TRBD2, unconfirmable since there is no DNA. CDR3 length: 18 residues. CDR1 is LNHDA and CDR2 is SQIVND in the germline V gene (reference sequence). The CDR3 sequence: CASSVGLAGGPRQETQYF. The full variable domain, in which reference TRBV19 and TRBJ2-5 provide the parts outside the CDR3, is DGGITQSPKYLFRKEGQNVTLSCEQNLNHDAMYWYRQDPGQGLRLIYYSQIVNDFQKGDIAEGYSVSREKKESFPLTVTSAQKNPTAFYLCASSVGLAGGPRQETQYFGPGTRLLVL.

This chain links TRBV18 with TRBJ2-5; no DNA is available, so the TRBD2 call from TCRdb remains unchecked. This CDR3 region has 16 residues. The germline V gene has CDR1 KGHSH and CDR2 LQKENI. CDR3 residues: CASSPLGASGRAAQYF.

This clonotype is labeled large (0.1 to 1%) based on frequency. This CDR3 reads CASSMEQGWETQYF. The rearrangement uses TRBV19 and TRBJ2-5; checking the TCRdb D call of TRBD1 is not possible without DNA. Germline V gene lookup returns CDR1 LNHDA and CDR2 SQIVND (reference sequence). The CDR3 has 14 amino acids.

Considering frequency, this clonotype is medium-sized. The chain uses TRBV6-1 and TRBJ2-7; TCRdb calls TRBD1, which cannot be checked without DNA. Germline V gene sequence: CDR1 MNHNS, CDR2 SASEGT. CDR3 length: 13 residues. The CDR3 loop reads CASLRGHRYEQYF.

The chain joins TRBV6-5 to TRBJ2-7. Germline V lookup: CDR1 MNHEY, CDR2 SVGAGI. The CDR3 extends over 15 amino acids. The CDR3 region is CASSYGVTPWGEQYF.

This clonotype ranks as medium-sized in terms of frequency. The V gene is TRBV24-1, the J gene TRBJ2-1. The CDR3 sequence is 16 residues long. Germline values: CDR1 KGHDR, CDR2 SFDVKD. Here the CDR3 reads CATSDPRPPGLNEQFF.

This rearrangement joins TRBV29-1 to TRBJ1-1; TCRdb's D call of TRBD1 is untestable without DNA. The germline V gene encodes CDR1 SQVTM and CDR2 ANQGSEA. The CDR3 sequence is 13 residues long. CDR3: CSVGTKLNTEAFF.

V gene TRBV12-3 or TRBV12-4 combines with J gene TRBJ2-7; absent DNA, TCRdb's TRBD1 call cannot be checked. This CDR3 contains 15 residues. CDR3 sequence: CASSSTTGGSYEQYF.

The chain carries TRBV4-2 and TRBJ2-5; TCRdb's assignment of TRBD1 cannot be checked, as there is no DNA. The CDR3 has 15 amino acids. The germline V gene encodes CDR1 LGHNA and CDR2 YNFKEQ. CDR3 region: CASSRTLDRAETQYF.

In terms of frequency, this clonotype is medium-sized. The genes are TRBV5-4 and TRBJ2-3; TCRdb's D gene call, TRBD2, goes unchecked for lack of DNA. CDR3 size: 16 residues. Germline CDR1 and CDR2: SGHNT and YYREEE (reference sequence). The CDR3 region is CASSLRAGGNTDTQYF.

According to its frequency, this clonotype is large (0.1 to 1%). The J gene is TRBJ2-7, the V gene TRBV29-1; without DNA, the TCRdb call of TRBD2 cannot be checked. There are 13 residues in the CDR3. Germline V gives CDR1 SQVTM, CDR2 ANQGSEA. The CDR3 here is CSVALAGRSEQYF.

The gene calls are TRBV27 and TRBJ2-7. CDR3 length: 11 residues. Germline assignment: CDR1 MNHEY and CDR2 SMNVEV (reference sequence). The CDR3 sequence is CASSSYYEQYF.

This chain uses TRBV29-1 with TRBJ1-1; there is no DNA to check the TCRdb D call of TRBD1. This CDR3 spans 13 amino acids. Per germline, CDR1 SQVTM and CDR2 ANQGSEA. CDR3 residues: CSARGTENTEAFF.

This clonotype registers medium-sized (0.01 to 0.1%) by frequency. This sequence joins TRBV6-1 and TRBJ1-2. CDR3 length equals 15 residues. Germline CDR1 and CDR2: MNHNS and SASEGT. The CDR3 sequence is CASSEAGVSNYGYTF.

V gene TRBV19 combines with J gene TRBJ2-7; TCRdb indicates TRBD2, and absent DNA this call remains unverified. This CDR3 is built from 11 residues. Per the germline V gene, CDR1 is LNHDA and CDR2 is SQIVND (reference sequence). This chain's CDR3 is CASSLAGEQYF.